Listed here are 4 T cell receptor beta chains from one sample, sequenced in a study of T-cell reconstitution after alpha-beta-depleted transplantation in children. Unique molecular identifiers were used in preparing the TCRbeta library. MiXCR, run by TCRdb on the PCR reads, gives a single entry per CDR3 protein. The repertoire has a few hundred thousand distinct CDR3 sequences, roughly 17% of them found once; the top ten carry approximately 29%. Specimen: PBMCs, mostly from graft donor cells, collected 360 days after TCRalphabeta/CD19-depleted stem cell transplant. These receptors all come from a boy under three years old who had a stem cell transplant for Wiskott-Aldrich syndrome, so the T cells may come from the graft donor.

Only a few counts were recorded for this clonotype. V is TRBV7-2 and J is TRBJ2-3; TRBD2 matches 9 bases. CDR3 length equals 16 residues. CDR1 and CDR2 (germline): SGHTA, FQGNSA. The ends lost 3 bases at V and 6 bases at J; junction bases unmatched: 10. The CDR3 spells CASSLYSGSKGDTQYF. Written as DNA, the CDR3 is TGTGCCAGCAGCTTGTATAGCGGGAGTAAAGGTGATACGCAGTATTTT.

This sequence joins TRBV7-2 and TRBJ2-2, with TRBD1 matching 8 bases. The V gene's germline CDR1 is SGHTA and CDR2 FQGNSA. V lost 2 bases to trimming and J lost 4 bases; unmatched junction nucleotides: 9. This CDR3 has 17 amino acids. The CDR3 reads CASSLLGGQAITGELFF. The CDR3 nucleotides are TGTGCCAGCAGCTTATTGGGGGGACAGGCAATCACCGGGGAGCTGTTTTTT.

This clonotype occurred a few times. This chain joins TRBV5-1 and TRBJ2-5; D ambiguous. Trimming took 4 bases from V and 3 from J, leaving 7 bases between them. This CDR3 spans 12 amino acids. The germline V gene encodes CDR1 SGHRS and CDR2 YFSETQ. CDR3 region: CASSRPEETQYF. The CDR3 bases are TGCGCCAGCAGCAGACCGGAAGAGACCCAGTACTTC.

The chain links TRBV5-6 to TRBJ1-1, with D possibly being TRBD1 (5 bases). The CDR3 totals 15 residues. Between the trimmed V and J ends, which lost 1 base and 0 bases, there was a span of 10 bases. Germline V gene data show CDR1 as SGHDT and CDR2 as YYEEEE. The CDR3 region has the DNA TGTGCCAGCAGCTTGACGGGACGGCTGAACACTGAAGCTTTCTTT. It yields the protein CASSLTGRLNTEAFF.